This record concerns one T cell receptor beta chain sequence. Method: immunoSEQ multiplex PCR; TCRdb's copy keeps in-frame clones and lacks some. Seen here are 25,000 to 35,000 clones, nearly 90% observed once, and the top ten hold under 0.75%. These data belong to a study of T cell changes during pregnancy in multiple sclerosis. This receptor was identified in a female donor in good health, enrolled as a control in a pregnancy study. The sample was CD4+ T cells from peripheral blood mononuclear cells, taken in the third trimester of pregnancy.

The CDR3 reads CASSYGGGVYNEQFF. The CDR3, as DNA: TGTGCCAGCAGTTACGGCGGCGGGGTATACAATGAGCAGTTCTTC. J is TRBJ2-1 and V is TRBV6-5; possible D gene TRBD2, 6 bases. CDR1 and CDR2 (germline): MNHEY, SVGAGI. This CDR3 contains 15 residues. V was clipped by 2 bases and J by 4 bases, with 12 bases between them.